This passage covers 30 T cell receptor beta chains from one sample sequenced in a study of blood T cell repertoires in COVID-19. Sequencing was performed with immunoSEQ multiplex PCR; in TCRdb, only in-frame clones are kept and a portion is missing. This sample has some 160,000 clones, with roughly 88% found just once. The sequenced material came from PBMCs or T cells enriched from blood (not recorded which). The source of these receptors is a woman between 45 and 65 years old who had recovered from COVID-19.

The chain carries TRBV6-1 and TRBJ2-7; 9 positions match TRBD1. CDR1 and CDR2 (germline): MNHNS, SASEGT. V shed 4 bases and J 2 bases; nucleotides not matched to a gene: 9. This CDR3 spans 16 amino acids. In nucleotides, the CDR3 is TGTGCCAGCAGTGCGGCGGGCGGGACAGGGACCTACGAGCAGTACTTC. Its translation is CASSAAGGTGTYEQYF.

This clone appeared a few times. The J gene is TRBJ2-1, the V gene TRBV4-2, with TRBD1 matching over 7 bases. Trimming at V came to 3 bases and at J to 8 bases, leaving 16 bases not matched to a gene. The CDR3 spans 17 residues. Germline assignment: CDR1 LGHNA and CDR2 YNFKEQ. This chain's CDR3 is CASSHGDRVNLRDEQFF. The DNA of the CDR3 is TGTGCCAGCAGCCATGGAGACAGGGTAAATTTGAGGGATGAGCAGTTCTTC.

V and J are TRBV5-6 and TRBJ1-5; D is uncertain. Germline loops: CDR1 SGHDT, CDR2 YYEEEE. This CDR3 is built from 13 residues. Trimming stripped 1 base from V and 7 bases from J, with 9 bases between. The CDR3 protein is CASSLTTRQPQHF. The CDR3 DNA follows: TGTGCCAGCAGCTTGACGACTCGGCAGCCCCAGCATTTT.

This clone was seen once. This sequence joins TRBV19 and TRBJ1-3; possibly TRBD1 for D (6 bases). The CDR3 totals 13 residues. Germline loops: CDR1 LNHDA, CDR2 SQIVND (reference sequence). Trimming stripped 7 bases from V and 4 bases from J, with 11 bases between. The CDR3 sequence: CASMITGGNTIYF. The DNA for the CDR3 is TGTGCCAGTATGATCACAGGGGGAAACACCATATATTTT.

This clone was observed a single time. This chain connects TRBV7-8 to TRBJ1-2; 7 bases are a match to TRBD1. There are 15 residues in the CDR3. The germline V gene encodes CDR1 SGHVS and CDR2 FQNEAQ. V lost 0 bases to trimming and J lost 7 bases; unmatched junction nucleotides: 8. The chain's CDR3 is CASSLALTGSGGYTF. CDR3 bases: TGTGCCAGCAGCTTAGCGCTGACAGGGAGCGGTGGCTACACCTTC.

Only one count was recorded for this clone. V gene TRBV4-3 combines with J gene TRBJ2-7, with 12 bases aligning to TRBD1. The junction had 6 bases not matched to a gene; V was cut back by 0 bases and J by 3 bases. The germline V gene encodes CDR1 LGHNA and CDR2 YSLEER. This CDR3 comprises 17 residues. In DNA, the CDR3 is TGCGCCAGCAGCCAAGATCTCGGGACAGGGGGCTTCTACGAGCAGTACTTC. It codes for CASSQDLGTGGFYEQYF.

DNA for the CDR3: TGTGCCAGCAGCTTAGCTCAGGGAACCACCTACGAGCAGTACTTC. Translation: CASSLAQGTTYEQYF. The chain recombines TRBV7-2 with TRBJ2-7; TRBD1 might be the D (5 bases). Germline V gene data show CDR1 as SGHTA and CDR2 as FQGNSA. V was trimmed by 0 bases and J by 2 bases, leaving 11 bases between them. The CDR3 consists of 15 residues.

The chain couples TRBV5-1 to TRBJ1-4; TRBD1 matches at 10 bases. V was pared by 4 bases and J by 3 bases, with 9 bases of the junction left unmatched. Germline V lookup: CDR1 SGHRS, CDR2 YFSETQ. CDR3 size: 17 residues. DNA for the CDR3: TGCGCCAGCAGCCCGGGAGGGGGACAGGGGCCTAATGAAAAACTGTTTTTT. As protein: CASSPGGGQGPNEKLFF.

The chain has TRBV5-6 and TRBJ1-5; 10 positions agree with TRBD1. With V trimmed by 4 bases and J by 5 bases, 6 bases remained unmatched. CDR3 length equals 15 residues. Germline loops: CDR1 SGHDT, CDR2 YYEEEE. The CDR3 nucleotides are TGTGCCAGCAGCGGGGCCGGGACAGGGGATCAGCCCCAGCATTTT. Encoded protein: CASSGAGTGDQPQHF. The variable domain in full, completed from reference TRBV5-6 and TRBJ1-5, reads DAGVTQSPTHLIKTRGQQVTLRCSPKSGHDTVSWYQQALGQGPQFIFQYYEEEERQRGNFPDRFSGHQFPNYSSELNVNALLLGDSALYLCASSGAGTGDQPQHFGDGTRLSIL.

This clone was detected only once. The chain's CDR3 is CASSLGAETQYF. As DNA, the CDR3 is TGTGCCAGCAGCTTGGGGGCGGAAACGCAGTATTTT. The rearrangement links TRBV7-2 to TRBJ2-3; TRBD1 might be the D (6 bases). CDR3 size: 12 residues. The V gene lost 3 bases and the J gene lost 9 bases, with 10 bases spanning the gap. Germline CDR1 and CDR2: SGHTA and FQGNSA.

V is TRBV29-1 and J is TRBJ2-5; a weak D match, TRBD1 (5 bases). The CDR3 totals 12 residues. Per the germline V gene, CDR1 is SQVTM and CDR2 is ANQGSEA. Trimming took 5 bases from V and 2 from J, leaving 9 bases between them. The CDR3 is CSVSQGQETQYF. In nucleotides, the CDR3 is TGCAGCGTTTCGCAGGGTCAAGAGACCCAGTACTTC.

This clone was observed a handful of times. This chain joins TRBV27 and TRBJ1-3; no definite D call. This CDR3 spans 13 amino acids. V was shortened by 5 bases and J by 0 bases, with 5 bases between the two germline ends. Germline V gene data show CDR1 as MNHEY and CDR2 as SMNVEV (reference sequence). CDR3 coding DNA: TGTGCCAGCAGTCCCTACTCTGGAAACACCATATATTTT. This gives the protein CASSPYSGNTIYF.

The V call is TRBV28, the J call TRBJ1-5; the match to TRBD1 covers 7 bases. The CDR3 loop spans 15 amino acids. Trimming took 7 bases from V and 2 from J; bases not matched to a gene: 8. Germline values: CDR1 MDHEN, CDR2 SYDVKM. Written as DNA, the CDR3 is TGTGCCAGCACCCAGGGGGGCGGGGGCAATCAGCCCCAGCATTTT. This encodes CASTQGGGGNQPQHF. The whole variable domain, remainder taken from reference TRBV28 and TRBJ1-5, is DVKVTQSSRYLVKRTGEKVFLECVQDMDHENMFWYRQDPGLGLRLIYFSYDVKMKEKGDIPEGYSVSREKKERFSLILESASTNQTSMYLCASTQGGGGNQPQHFGDGTRLSIL.

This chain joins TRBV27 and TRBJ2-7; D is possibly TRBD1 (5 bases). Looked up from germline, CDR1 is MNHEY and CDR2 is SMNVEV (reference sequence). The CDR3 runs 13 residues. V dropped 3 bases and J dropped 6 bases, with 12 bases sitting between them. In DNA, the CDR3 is TGTGCCAGCAGTTTTGGACAAGCTCTCGAGCAGTACTTC. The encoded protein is CASSFGQALEQYF.

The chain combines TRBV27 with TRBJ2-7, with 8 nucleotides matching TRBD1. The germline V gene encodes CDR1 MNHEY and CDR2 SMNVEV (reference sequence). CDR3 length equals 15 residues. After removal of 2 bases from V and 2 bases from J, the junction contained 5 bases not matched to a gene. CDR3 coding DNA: TGTGCCAGCAGTTTAGGGGGGACAGGAGCCTACGAGCAGTACTTC. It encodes CASSLGGTGAYEQYF.

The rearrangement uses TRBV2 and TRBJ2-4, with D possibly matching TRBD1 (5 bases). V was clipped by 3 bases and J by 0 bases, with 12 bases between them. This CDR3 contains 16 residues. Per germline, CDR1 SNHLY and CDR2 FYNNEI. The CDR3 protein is CASSETVHLAKNIQYF. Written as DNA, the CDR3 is TGTGCCAGCAGTGAGACAGTACATCTAGCCAAAAACATTCAGTACTTC.

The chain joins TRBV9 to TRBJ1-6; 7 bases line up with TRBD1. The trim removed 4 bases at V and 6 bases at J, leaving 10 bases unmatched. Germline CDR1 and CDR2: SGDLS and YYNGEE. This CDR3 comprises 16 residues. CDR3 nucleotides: TGTGCCAGCAGCACCCACAGGGGAGGAGGTAATTCACCCCTCCACTTT. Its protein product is CASSTHRGGGNSPLHF.

The CDR3 sequence: CAIQGNTEAFF. The CDR3 nucleotides read TGTGCCATACAGGGCAACACTGAAGCTTTCTTT. The chain combines TRBV6-1 with TRBJ1-1; a weak D match, TRBD1 (6 bases). This CDR3 has 11 residues. Trimming removed 10 bases at V and 2 bases at J, with 8 bases between. Germline V lookup: CDR1 MNHNS, CDR2 SASEGT.

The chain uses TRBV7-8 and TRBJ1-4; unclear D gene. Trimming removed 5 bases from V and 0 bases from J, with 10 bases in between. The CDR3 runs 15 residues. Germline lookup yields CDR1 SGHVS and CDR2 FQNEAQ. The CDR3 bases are TGTGCCAGCAGCCGATCCATTGCAACTAATGAAAAACTGTTTTTT. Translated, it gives CASSRSIATNEKLFF.

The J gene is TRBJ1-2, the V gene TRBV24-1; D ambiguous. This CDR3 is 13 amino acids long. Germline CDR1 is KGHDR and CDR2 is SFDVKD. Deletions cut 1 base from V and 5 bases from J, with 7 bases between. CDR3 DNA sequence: TGTGCCACCAGTGATTTTGGAGAATATGGCTACACCTTC. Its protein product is CATSDFGEYGYTF.

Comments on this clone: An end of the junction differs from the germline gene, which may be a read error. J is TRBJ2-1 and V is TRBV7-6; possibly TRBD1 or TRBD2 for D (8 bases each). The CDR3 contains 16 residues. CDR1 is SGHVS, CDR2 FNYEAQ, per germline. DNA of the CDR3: TGTGCCAGCAGCATAGCGGGGCAGGGGGCTGGAAATGAGCAGTTCTTC. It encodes CASSIAGQGAGNEQFF.

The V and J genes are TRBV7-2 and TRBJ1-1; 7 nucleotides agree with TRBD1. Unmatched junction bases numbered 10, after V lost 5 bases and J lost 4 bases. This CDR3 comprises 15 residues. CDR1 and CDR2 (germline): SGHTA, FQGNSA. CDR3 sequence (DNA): TGTGCCAGCAGCCCGGACAGGACCACCCTCACTGAAGCTTTCTTT. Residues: CASSPDRTTLTEAFF.

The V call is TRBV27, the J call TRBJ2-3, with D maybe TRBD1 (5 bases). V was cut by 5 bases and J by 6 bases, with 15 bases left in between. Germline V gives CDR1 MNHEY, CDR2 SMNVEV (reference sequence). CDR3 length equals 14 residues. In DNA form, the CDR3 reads TGTGCCAGCAGTCCCCGGCCAGGGTTCGATACGCAGTATTTT. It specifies CASSPRPGFDTQYF.

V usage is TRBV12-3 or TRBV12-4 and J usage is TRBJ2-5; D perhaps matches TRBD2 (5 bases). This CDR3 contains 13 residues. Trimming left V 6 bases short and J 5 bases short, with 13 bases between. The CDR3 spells CASSRFSGETQYF. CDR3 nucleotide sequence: TGTGCCAGCAGCCGGTTCTCGGGGGAGACCCAGTACTTC.

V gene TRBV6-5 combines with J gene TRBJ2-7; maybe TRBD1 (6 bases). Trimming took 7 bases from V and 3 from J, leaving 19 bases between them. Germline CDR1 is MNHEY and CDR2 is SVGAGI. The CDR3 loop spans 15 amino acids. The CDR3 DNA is TGTGCCAGCACCCCCAGTGTGGGACAACTCTACGAGCAGTACTTC. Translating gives CASTPSVGQLYEQYF.

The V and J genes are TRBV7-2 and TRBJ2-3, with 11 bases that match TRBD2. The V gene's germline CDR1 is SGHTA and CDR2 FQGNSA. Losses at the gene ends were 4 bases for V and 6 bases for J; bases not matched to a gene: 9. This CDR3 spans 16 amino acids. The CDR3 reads CASSSLSGGAGDTQYF. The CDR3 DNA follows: TGTGCCAGCAGCTCCCTTAGCGGGGGGGCCGGTGATACGCAGTATTTT.

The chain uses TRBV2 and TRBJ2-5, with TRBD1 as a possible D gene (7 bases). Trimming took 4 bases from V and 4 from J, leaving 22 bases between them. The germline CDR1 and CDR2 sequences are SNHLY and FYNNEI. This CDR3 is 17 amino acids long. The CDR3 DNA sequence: TGTGCCAGCAGTGGCTTAAGGACAGGAGGGCCGGGAGAGACCCAGTACTTC. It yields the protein CASSGLRTGGPGETQYF. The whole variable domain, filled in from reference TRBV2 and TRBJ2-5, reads EPEVTQTPSHQVTQMGQEVILRCVPISNHLYFYWYRQILGQKVEFLVSFYNNEISEKSEIFDDQFSVERPDGSNFTLKIRSTKLEDSAMYFCASSGLRTGGPGETQYFGPGTRLLVL.

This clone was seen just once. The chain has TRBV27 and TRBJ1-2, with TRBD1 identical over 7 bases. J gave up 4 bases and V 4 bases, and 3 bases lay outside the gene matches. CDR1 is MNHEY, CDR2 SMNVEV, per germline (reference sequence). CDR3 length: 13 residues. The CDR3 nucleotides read TGTGCCAGCAGTTCTCGACAGGGCTATGGCTACACCTTC. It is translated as CASSSRQGYGYTF.

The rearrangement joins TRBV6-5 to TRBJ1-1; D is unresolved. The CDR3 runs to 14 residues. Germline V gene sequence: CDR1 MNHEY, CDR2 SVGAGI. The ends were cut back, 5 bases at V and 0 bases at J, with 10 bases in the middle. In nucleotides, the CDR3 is TGTGCCAGCAGTCCTAGACCGATGAACACTGAAGCTTTCTTT. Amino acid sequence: CASSPRPMNTEAFF.

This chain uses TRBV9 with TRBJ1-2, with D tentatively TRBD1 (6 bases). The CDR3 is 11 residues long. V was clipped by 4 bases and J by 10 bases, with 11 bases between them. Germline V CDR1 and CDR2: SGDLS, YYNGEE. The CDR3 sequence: CASSQDRHYTF. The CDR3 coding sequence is TGTGCCAGCAGCCAAGACAGGCACTACACCTTC. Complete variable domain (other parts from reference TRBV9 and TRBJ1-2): DSGVTQTPKHLITATGQRVTLRCSPRSGDLSVYWYQQSLDQGLQFLIQYYNGEERAKGNILERFSAQQFPDLHSELNLSSLELGDSALYFCASSQDRHYTFGSGTRLTVV.